Here is one TCR beta chain with its context. The sample is drawn from a study of T cells in tuberculosis. Turning to the study itself: This South African cohort compared adolescents with or without latent tuberculosis against adults with active tuberculosis.

V lost 1 base to trimming and J lost 4 bases, with 20 bases between them. The CDR3 loop spans 18 amino acids. The germline gives CDR1 SGHTA, CDR2 FQGNSA. The repertoire was sequenced with immunoSEQ multiplex PCR; TCRdb's copy has only in-frame clones and lacks some. The profile covers about 34,000 clones, with 91% appearing a single time and about 2.2% taken by the ten largest. V is TRBV7-2 and J is TRBJ1-3; D remains ambiguous. The TCR was taken from a donor between 10 and 35 years old with latent tuberculosis or without tuberculosis infection. Sequencing was carried out using PBMCs. DNA for the CDR3: TGTGCCAGCAGCTTAGTTGGGTTGAGGTTATATGTCGGAAACACCATATATTTT. Its translation is CASSLVGLRLYVGNTIYF.